This TCR beta chain derives from a study of shared clonotypes between healthy human individuals. Germline CDR1 SGHTS, CDR2 YDEGEE. Trimming shortened V by 2 bases and J by 3 bases, and 9 bases separated the two germline ends. There are 13 residues in the CDR3. Original processing notes: In the immunoSEQ data, sequences were junction-only and lacked quality scores, so filtering differed. Clones were read by immunoSEQ multiplex PCR, and TCRdb kept only the in-frame ones, dropping some. Clone size and the V and J calls come from that table; the DNA yielded D and trimming. The table shows roughly 1.4 million clones, with 98% to 99% occurring only once.

The chain is built from TRBV5-8 and TRBJ2-7, with D perhaps being TRBD1 or TRBD2 (5 bases each). Sequencing was carried out using naive CD4+ T cells sorted from blood. Subset of the sample: CD45RA+ positively selected. The TCR sequence derives from a man aged 25-45 years in good health. The CDR3 sequence: CASSLGTVYEQYF. The DNA of the CDR3 is TGTGCCAGCAGCTTAGGGACCGTCTACGAGCAGTACTTC.